The 23 T cell receptor beta chains given below trace back to one sample, sequenced in a study of shared clonotypes between healthy human individuals. This table comes from immunoSEQ multiplex PCR, and its TCRdb copy is limited to in-frame clones, with some not included. The sample lists fewer than 550,000 clones, 60% to 80% occurring once. The sequenced sample was PBMCs. These receptors were taken from a woman in her thirties or forties in good health. Some clones in this sample may be carry-over from other donors' samples.

V gene TRBV11-2 combines with J gene TRBJ2-7, with 10 bases identical to TRBD1. The CDR3 contains 14 residues. Germline loops: CDR1 SGHAT, CDR2 FQNNGV. V lost 3 bases to trimming and J lost 5 bases; unmatched junction nucleotides: 4. The CDR3 loop is CASSFDRGRHEQYF. CDR3 DNA: TGTGCCAGCAGCTTCGACAGGGGGCGACACGAGCAGTACTTC.

This chain uses TRBV21-1 with TRBJ2-7. TRBV21-1 is deemed a pseudogene. CDR3 length: 14 amino acids. The CDR3 DNA reads TGTGCCAGCAGCAAAGTAAGCAGCACCTACGAGCAGTACTTC. Encoded protein: CASSKVSSTYEQYF.

This clone was counted once. The rearrangement joins TRBV4-3 to TRBJ2-1; possibly TRBD1 for D (6 bases). V shed 0 bases and J shed 6 bases, with 15 bases lying between them. Per the germline V gene, CDR1 is LGHNA and CDR2 is YSLEER. CDR3 length equals 16 residues. The CDR3 sequence is CASSQEGRGNPNEQFF. CDR3 DNA sequence: TGCGCCAGCAGCCAAGAGGGCAGGGGCAACCCCAATGAGCAGTTCTTC.

This clone was picked up many times. The chain has TRBV7-9 and TRBJ1-2; D is possibly TRBD1 (5 bases). CDR1 and CDR2 (germline): SEHNR, FQNEAQ (reference sequence). The CDR3 is 14 amino acids. Trimming removed 1 base at V and 4 bases at J, with 10 bases between. CDR3 sequence reads: CASSLGVGGYGYTF. CDR3 in DNA: TGTGCCAGCAGCTTAGGGGTTGGGGGCTATGGCTACACCTTC.

The rearrangement joins TRBV5-1 to TRBJ1-2; no firm D call. The germline V gene encodes CDR1 SGHRS and CDR2 YFSETQ. The CDR3 consists of 13 residues. The germline V and J ends were trimmed by 4 bases and 3 bases, with 10 bases remaining between them. CDR3 loop: CASSVGRDYGYTF. The DNA for the CDR3 is TGCGCCAGCAGCGTCGGCCGGGACTATGGCTACACCTTC.

This clone was observed at least ten times. V and J are TRBV7-6 and TRBJ2-5; the D call may be TRBD1 or TRBD2 (5 bases each). From germline, CDR1 is SGHVS and CDR2 FNYEAQ. This CDR3 contains 13 residues. V lost 5 bases and J 4 bases, leaving 11 bases between the germline ends. CDR3 sequence (DNA): TGTGCCAGCAGCCCTGAGAGGGGAGAGACCCAGTACTTC. Translated: CASSPERGETQYF.

The rearrangement links TRBV2 to TRBJ2-7; D gene unclear. The CDR3 covers 12 residues. Looked up from germline, CDR1 is SNHLY and CDR2 is FYNNEI. The V end was cut by 3 bases, the J end by 6 bases, with 9 bases between. The DNA for the CDR3 is TGTGCCAGCAGTGATCAAGTCCCCGAGCAGTACTTC. This sequence encodes CASSDQVPEQYF.

The genes are TRBV28 and TRBJ2-1, with D tentatively TRBD1 (6 bases). CDR3 length equals 14 residues. Germline V gives CDR1 MDHEN, CDR2 SYDVKM. V lost 5 bases to trimming and J lost 3 bases, with 11 bases between them. In DNA, the CDR3 is TGTGCCAGCAGTCCAAGCAGGGGCTACAATGAGCAGTTCTTC. It specifies CASSPSRGYNEQFF.

V is TRBV10-1 and J is TRBJ2-3; D is possibly TRBD2 (5 bases). Germline V lookup: CDR1 WNHNN, CDR2 SYGVQD (reference sequence). The CDR3 has 15 residues. Trimming took 1 base from V and 0 from J, leaving 8 bases between them. CDR3 amino acids: CASSELAPSTDTQYF. CDR3 DNA: TGCGCCAGCAGTGAGTTAGCGCCCAGCACAGATACGCAGTATTTT.

V is TRBV15 and J is TRBJ2-7; D is uncertain. CDR3 length: 14 amino acids. V was clipped by 0 bases and J by 5 bases, with 11 bases between them. In germline, CDR1 is LNHNV, CDR2 YYDKDF (reference sequence). The CDR3 protein is CATSRDRNSHEQYF. The DNA of the CDR3 is TGTGCCACCAGCAGAGACCGCAACTCTCACGAGCAGTACTTC.

The chain joins TRBV11-2 to TRBJ2-6; the D is unclear. Germline V lookup: CDR1 SGHAT, CDR2 FQNNGV. CDR3 size: 16 residues. Trimming removed 1 base from V and 0 bases from J, with 7 bases in between. CDR3 sequence: CASSLGLFSGANVLTF. The CDR3 DNA reads as TGTGCCAGCAGCTTAGGGCTCTTCTCTGGGGCCAACGTCCTGACTTTC.

This clone was found a few times. The rearrangement links TRBV6-1 to TRBJ1-6; 8 bases line up with TRBD1. The CDR3 spans 15 residues. The germline V gene encodes CDR1 MNHNS and CDR2 SASEGT. Trimming removed 4 bases from V and 8 bases from J; junction bases left unmatched: 7. CDR3 in amino acids: CASSAWTGSYSPLHF. CDR3 bases: TGTGCCAGCAGTGCCTGGACAGGGAGTTATTCACCCCTCCACTTT.

V and J are TRBV18 and TRBJ1-2; D is unclear. The CDR3 has 14 amino acids. Per germline, CDR1 KGHSH and CDR2 LQKENI. The V gene lost 2 bases and the J gene lost 4 bases, with 11 bases spanning the gap. As DNA, the CDR3 is TGTGCCAGCTCACCAGAGGCAGCCATCTATGGCTACACCTTC. It is translated as CASSPEAAIYGYTF.

The V call is TRBV5-4, the J call TRBJ2-7, with 11 bases identical to TRBD2. The CDR3 covers 16 residues. Per germline, CDR1 SGHNT and CDR2 YYREEE (reference sequence). The J segment lost 0 bases and the V segment lost 4 bases, leaving 6 bases of the junction unmatched. CDR3 amino acids: CASSPASGGFSYEQYF. CDR3 sequence (DNA): TGTGCCAGCAGCCCGGCTAGCGGGGGGTTCTCCTACGAGCAGTACTTC. Based on the CDR3 plus reference TRBV5-4 and TRBJ2-7, the full variable domain is ETGVTQSPTHLIKTRGQQVTLRCSSQSGHNTVSWYQQALGQGPQFIFQYYREEENGRGNFPPRFSGLQFPNYSSELNVNALELDDSALYLCASSPASGGFSYEQYFGPGTRLTVT.

The chain has TRBV6-5 and TRBJ1-2, with TRBD1 matching 9 bases. The V and J ends lost 5 bases and 8 bases, in that order; junction bases with no gene match: 9. The length of the CDR3 is 14 residues. From germline, CDR1 is MNHEY and CDR2 SVGAGI. DNA for the CDR3: TGTGCCAGCAGTACTTGGGACAGGGCTCGAGGCTACACCTTC. Its translation is CASSTWDRARGYTF.

This clone is a singleton in its sample. This chain links TRBV5-4 with TRBJ1-2; perhaps TRBD1 as D (5 bases). The CDR3 has 14 residues. Trimming shortened V by 4 bases and J by 0 bases, and 10 bases separated the two germline ends. Germline CDR1 and CDR2: SGHNT and YYREEE (reference sequence). The CDR3 DNA reads TGTGCCAGCAGCCTAGGGGTTTCTAACTATGGCTACACCTTC. As protein: CASSLGVSNYGYTF. The full variable domain, its missing parts supplied by reference TRBV5-4 and TRBJ1-2, is ETGVTQSPTHLIKTRGQQVTLRCSSQSGHNTVSWYQQALGQGPQFIFQYYREEENGRGNFPPRFSGLQFPNYSSELNVNALELDDSALYLCASSLGVSNYGYTFGSGTRLTVV.

The V call is TRBV6-5, the J call TRBJ2-7; 9 bases match TRBD2. CDR1 MNHEY and CDR2 SVGAGI come from the germline V gene. J lost 4 bases, V lost 4 bases, and 5 bases had no gene match. The CDR3 covers 14 residues. CDR3: CASSFSGRGYEQYF. DNA of the CDR3: TGTGCCAGCAGTTTTAGCGGGAGAGGGTACGAGCAGTACTTC.

The chain links TRBV19 to TRBJ2-1; D is perhaps TRBD2 (6 bases). V was shortened by 8 bases and J by 4 bases, with 18 bases between the two germline ends. Looked up from germline, CDR1 is LNHDA and CDR2 is SQIVND (reference sequence). This CDR3 region has 15 residues. The CDR3 here is CASRRGDGTYNEQFF. The DNA for the CDR3 is TGTGCCAGTCGGCGGGGTGACGGAACGTACAATGAGCAGTTCTTC.

V is TRBV15 and J is TRBJ2-7, with 7 bases fitting TRBD2. The CDR3 consists of 15 residues. The V segment lost 2 bases and the J segment 7 bases; nucleotides outside the gene matches: 11. Germline V gene lookup returns CDR1 LNHNV and CDR2 YYDKDF (reference sequence). Here the CDR3 reads CATSRSRGVGGEQYF. DNA of the CDR3: TGTGCCACCAGCAGATCTCGGGGGGTCGGGGGTGAGCAGTACTTC.

The chain has TRBV5-1 and TRBJ2-5; 9 positions match TRBD1. V shed 6 bases, J shed 3 bases, and the junction held 6 bases outside the gene matches. The CDR3 has 14 residues. CDR1 is SGHRS and CDR2 is YFSETQ in the germline V gene. The CDR3 coding sequence is TGCGCCAGCAACCCCGGGACAGGGAAAGAGACCCAGTACTTC. It specifies CASNPGTGKETQYF.

This chain connects TRBV21-1 to TRBJ2-7; no check of the table's D call, TRBD2, against the DNA was made. TRBV21-1 is a documented pseudogene. This CDR3 has 18 residues. The CDR3 DNA is TGTGCCAGCAGCTCCCGACCTAAAGGGAGGGCCGAGAAGTACGAGCAGTACTTC. Its translation: CASSSRPKGRAEKYEQYF.

This clone is a singleton in its sample. The chain links TRBV6-1 to TRBJ1-2; D gene ambiguous. Germline V gene lookup returns CDR1 MNHNS and CDR2 SASEGT. V shed 8 bases and J shed 4 bases, with 20 bases lying between them. CDR3 length: 15 residues. The CDR3 is CASDEASVRLYGYTF. The DNA of the CDR3 is TGTGCCAGCGACGAGGCTTCCGTTCGCCTCTATGGCTACACCTTC.

The chain links TRBV18 to TRBJ1-1, with D perhaps matching TRBD1 (6 bases). Germline CDR1 is KGHSH and CDR2 is LQKENI. Trimming left V 3 bases short and J 3 bases short, with 14 bases between. CDR3 length equals 15 residues. The CDR3 coding sequence is TGTGCCAGCTCACCGGTCCAGCAGGGGCACACTGAAGCTTTCTTT. It codes for CASSPVQQGHTEAFF.